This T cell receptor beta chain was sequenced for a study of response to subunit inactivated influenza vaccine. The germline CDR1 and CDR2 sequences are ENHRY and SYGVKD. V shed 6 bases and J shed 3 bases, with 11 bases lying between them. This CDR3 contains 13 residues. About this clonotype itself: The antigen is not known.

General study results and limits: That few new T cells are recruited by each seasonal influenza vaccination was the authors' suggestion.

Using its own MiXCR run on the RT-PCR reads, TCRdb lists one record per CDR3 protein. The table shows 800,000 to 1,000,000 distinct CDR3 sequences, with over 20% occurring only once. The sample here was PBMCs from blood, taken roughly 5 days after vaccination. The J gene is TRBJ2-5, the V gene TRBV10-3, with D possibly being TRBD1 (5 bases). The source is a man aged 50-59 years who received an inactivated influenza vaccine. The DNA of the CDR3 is TGTGCCATCAGGGCCCCACAGGAAGAGACCCAGTACTTC. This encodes CAIRAPQEETQYF.